The 5 T cell receptor beta chains in this list originate from one sample, sequenced in a study of shared clonotypes between healthy human individuals. Sequencing used immunoSEQ multiplex PCR; TCRdb keeps in-frame clones, though not all of them. Among about 110,000 clones listed, approximately 65% were seen once. The sequenced sample was memory CD8+ T cells sorted from blood. The subset denotes: CD45RO+ cells pooled with CCR7-negative TemRA cells. Receptors originate from a woman aged 30 to 39 in good health.

The chain is built from TRBV28 and TRBJ2-1, with D possibly TRBD1 on 5 matching bases. Trimming shortened V by 6 bases and J by 3 bases, and 15 bases separated the two germline ends. The CDR3 runs 15 residues. Germline CDR1 and CDR2: MDHEN and SYDVKM. CDR3 loop: CASRKISTVYNEQFF. CDR3 sequence (DNA): TGTGCCAGCAGGAAAATATCGACAGTCTACAATGAGCAGTTCTTC.

V gene TRBV5-1 combines with J gene TRBJ1-2, with 11 bases that match TRBD1. In germline, CDR1 is SGHRS, CDR2 YFSETQ. This CDR3 is built from 14 residues. With V trimmed by 7 bases and J by 3 bases, 5 bases remained unmatched. CDR3 in DNA: TGCGCCAGCCGGACAGGGGGCAGTGACTATGGCTACACCTTC. Translation: CASRTGGSDYGYTF.

This chain links TRBV18 with TRBJ2-5; 9 nucleotides agree with TRBD1. The DNA matches TRBJ2-7 better at its end, which makes the J call doubtful. Germline-derived CDR1 and CDR2 are KGHSH and LQKENI. The CDR3 runs 14 residues. The CDR3 loop is CASSPPGTGIEQYF. The CDR3 DNA reads as TGTGCCAGCTCGCCCCCCGGGACAGGGATCGAGCAGTACTTC.

This clone showed up just a few times. The sample has other DNA sequences that encode this CDR3 too. This chain connects TRBV5-5 to TRBJ2-2, with 12 bases that match TRBD2. CDR1 is SGHKS and CDR2 is YYEKEE in the germline V gene (reference sequence). The CDR3 covers 18 residues. V was clipped by 0 bases and J by 2 bases; unmatched bases: 5. The chain's CDR3 is CASSLGLAGGPNTGELFF. The CDR3 coding sequence is TGTGCCAGCAGCTTGGGCCTAGCGGGAGGGCCTAACACCGGGGAGCTGTTTTTT.

This chain uses TRBV6-5 with TRBJ1-1, with 9 bases that match TRBD1. V was clipped by 7 bases and J by 5 bases; unmatched bases: 11. Germline CDR1 and CDR2: MNHEY and SVGAGI. The CDR3 is 15 amino acids. As DNA, the CDR3 is TGTGCCAGCATCCCCGGGGGACAGGGAGAAACTGAAGCTTTCTTT. Translation gives CASIPGGQGETEAFF.